The T cell receptor beta chain described here comes from a study of T cell responses to AZD1222 COVID-19 vaccine. Study summary: Second-dose intervals near 4 or 12 weeks were combined.

Study conclusions and caveats: Baseline testing showed seropositivity in only 6 or 7 AZD1222 recipients.

About this clone: Its target is unknown.

The data were produced by immunoSEQ multiplex PCR, yet TCRdb's version contains in-frame clones alone and is incomplete. The sample records around 120,000 clones, about 90% being singletons. This clonotype was obtained from an adult in good health. The material was peripheral blood, obtained on day 0 of AZD1222 vaccination.

CDR3 sequence (DNA): TGTGCCATCAAGTCAAACTCCACAGATACGCAGTATTTT. Translating gives CAIKSNSTDTQYF. The chain uses TRBV10-3 and TRBJ2-3; D unresolved. Germline CDR1 and CDR2: ENHRY and SYGVKD. The ends were cut back, 7 bases at V and 2 bases at J, with 10 bases in the middle. The CDR3 totals 13 residues.